These T cell receptor beta chains were read from a single sample in a study of T cell responses to AZD1222 COVID-19 vaccine. The protocol was immunoSEQ multiplex PCR, while the TCRdb copy is restricted to in-frame clones and leaves out a portion. The data hold under 70,000 clones, with approximately 81% observed a single time. The specimen comprised peripheral blood, sampled on day 0 of AZD1222 vaccination. All receptors come from an adult in good health. The CDR3 runs from the conserved cysteine through the conserved F or W. Clone size, where shown, is once, few, many, or a class for clones that have expanded.

CDR3: CASSQYTSAQTGNYEQYF
J: TRBJ2-7
size: -
V: TRBV3-1/TRBV3-2

CDR3: CASSFAGPGTGELFF
J: TRBJ2-2
size: -
V: TRBV5-8

CDR3: CASSPNRGTYNEQFF
J: TRBJ2-1
size: few
V: TRBV18

CDR3: CSVSQNHNEKLFF
J: TRBJ1-4
size: once
V: TRBV29-1

CDR3: CASSIVLGTNEKLFF
J: TRBJ1-4
size: -
V: TRBV19

CDR3: CASSGGGPQPQHF
J: TRBJ1-5
size: -
V: TRBV2

CDR3: CASSPNPTGSGEQYF
J: TRBJ2-7
size: -
V: TRBV5-1

CDR3: CASSFLGRDFSYEQYF
J: TRBJ2-7
size: -
V: TRBV7-2

CDR3: CASSDPQETQYF
J: TRBJ2-5
size: -
V: TRBV10-2

CDR3: CASSQDQGVSSSNEQFF
J: TRBJ2-1
size: -
V: TRBV4-2

CDR3: CASSLGNEQFF
J: TRBJ2-1
size: -
V: TRBV12-3/TRBV12-4

CDR3: CAQRLAGGELFF
J: TRBJ2-2
size: -
V: TRBV21-1

CDR3: CASGRGGAYNEQFF
J: TRBJ2-1
size: few
V: TRBV5-4

CDR3: CASSRDLSSYNEQFF
J: TRBJ2-1
size: -
V: TRBV10-1

CDR3: CASRDRRAGDTQYF
J: TRBJ2-3
size: -
V: TRBV7-2

CDR3: CATSLGAQPQHF
J: TRBJ1-5
size: -
V: TRBV24-1

CDR3: CASSILNGTGMDQPQHF
J: TRBJ1-5
size: -
V: TRBV7-9

CDR3: CASSQSFLRSTEAFF
J: TRBJ1-1
size: -
V: TRBV16

CDR3: CSAGGTPRNHYGYTF
J: TRBJ1-2
size: -
V: TRBV20-1

CDR3: CASSIGNGGYTF
J: TRBJ1-2
size: -
V: TRBV10-2

CDR3: CASRRGQGGTEAFF
J: TRBJ1-1
size: -
V: TRBV7-8

CDR3: CASSQDRELYGYTF
J: TRBJ1-2
size: -
V: TRBV4-3

CDR3: CASSFPGGRLHGELFF
J: TRBJ2-2
size: -
V: TRBV13

CDR3: CASSATDTQYF
J: TRBJ2-3
size: once
V: TRBV9

CDR3: CASSLALTVPYNEQFF
J: TRBJ2-1
size: few
V: TRBV11-2

CDR3: CASIVKWEQFINYGYTF
J: TRBJ1-2
size: -
V: TRBV2

CDR3: CASSSGTRLCLKLSYTF
J: TRBJ1-2
size: -
V: TRBV7-3

CDR3: CASSDRDSRNTEAFF
J: TRBJ1-1
size: -
V: TRBV7-9

CDR3: CASSLTGSGDYGYTF
J: TRBJ1-2
size: once
V: TRBV5-1

CDR3: CASSSQGLRAEAFF
J: TRBJ1-1
size: -
V: TRBV4-2

CDR3: CASRLGDTQYF
J: TRBJ2-3
size: -
V: TRBV2

CDR3: CASSQAYEQYF
J: TRBJ2-7
size: -
V: TRBV3-1/TRBV3-2

CDR3: CASSFGTEAFF
J: TRBJ1-1
size: once
V: TRBV12-3/TRBV12-4

CDR3: CASSGTERTDTQYF
J: TRBJ2-3
size: -
V: TRBV28

CDR3: CASKGLSGHSNQPQHF
J: TRBJ1-5
size: -
V: TRBV2

CDR3: CASTIGLGFAYEQYF
J: TRBJ2-7
size: once
V: TRBV19

CDR3: CASSIGQGYNEQFF
J: TRBJ2-1
size: -
V: TRBV19

CDR3: CASSIGASYEQYF
J: TRBJ2-7
size: -
V: TRBV19

CDR3: CASSRNSDGNQPQHF
J: TRBJ1-5
size: -
V: TRBV5-5

CDR3: CASSQISGRDNEQFF
J: TRBJ2-1
size: -
V: TRBV28

CDR3: CSVASQGNTIYF
J: TRBJ1-3
size: -
V: TRBV29-1

CDR3: CASSFDRIGELFF
J: TRBJ2-2
size: -
V: TRBV7-2

CDR3: CASRAGPPAGLFF
J: TRBJ2-1
size: -
V: TRBV19

CDR3: CASSFSANSGYGYTF
J: TRBJ1-2
size: few
V: TRBV28

CDR3: CASSPATGGYGYTF
J: TRBJ1-2
size: once
V: TRBV19

CDR3: CASSLVPTGELFF
J: TRBJ2-2
size: -
V: TRBV11-3

CDR3: CASSQSQVEQSNEKLFF
J: TRBJ1-4
size: -
V: TRBV3-1/TRBV3-2

CDR3: CASRNGGYSNQPQHF
J: TRBJ1-5
size: -
V: TRBV28

CDR3: CAIRPGQGNEQYF
J: TRBJ2-7
size: few
V: TRBV10-3